This entry concerns a single T cell receptor beta chain. The antigen remains unidentified. Germline CDR1 and CDR2: SQVTM and ANQGSEA. V lost 6 bases and J lost 0; bases outside the gene matches: 6. The CDR3 runs to 14 residues. This entry belongs to a study of blood T cells in healthy people across ages. Study-level findings and limits: Those diversity estimates obtained from one million T cells were thought to be underestimates. Versus aged donors, long-lived donors had higher diversity and more naive CD4+ cells.

Combining a sample-barcoded 5' primer with a J-beta primer mix, a second PCR ran for 7 to 11 cycles. With 12 random nucleotides, a template-switch adaptor tagged each individual cDNA molecule. TCRdb itself ran the 5' RACE reads through MiXCR, one entry per CDR3 protein. Of over a million distinct CDR3 sequences in the sample, 35% to 45% were seen once. Total RNA amounts of at least 6 micrograms were extracted per sample. This TCR derives from a young woman in good health. Sequences were obtained from blood. The chain carries TRBV29-1 and TRBJ2-3; 7 bases are a match to TRBD1. The CDR3 DNA reads as TGCAGCGTGAAGACAGGGCTGAGCACAGATACGCAGTATTTT. The encoded protein is CSVKTGLSTDTQYF.